This TCR beta chain came from a study of early T cells in non-severe SARS-CoV-2 infection. This clonotype was seen ten or more times. CDR1 is GTSNPN, CDR2 SVGIG, per germline (reference sequence). The V end was cut by 3 bases, the J end by 0 bases, with 13 bases between. CDR3 length: 15 residues. MiXCR, applied by TCRdb to the 5' RACE reads, yields one record per CDR3 protein. The sample lists roughly 33,000 distinct CDR3 sequences, about 4.7% occurring once. Sequenced: whole blood. This sequence joins TRBV30 and TRBJ2-3; possible D gene TRBD2, 5 bases. The clonotype comes from an adult who was a healthcare worker with PCR-confirmed SARS-CoV-2 infection or an uninfected control (not recorded which). The CDR3 spells CAWSPGWESTDTQYF. The CDR3 DNA is TGTGCCTGGAGCCCGGGGTGGGAGAGCACAGATACGCAGTATTTT.